A selection of T cell receptor beta chains follows, all from one sample in a study of PD-1 blockade in classical Hodgkin lymphoma. The repertoire was sequenced with immunoSEQ multiplex PCR; TCRdb's copy has only in-frame clones and lacks some. The sample contains roughly 39,000 clones, over 65% of which appear only once. The sample was peripheral blood mononuclear cells (PBMCs), taken before the fourth cycle of nivolumab. The source of these receptors is a human donor with classical Hodgkin lymphoma. Both conserved end residues are part of each CDR3. A D gene is named only where the DNA matches it firmly. Size is omitted from some rows. Given values are once, few, many or a class for expanded clones.

TRBV15	TRBJ1-6	-	-	TGTGCCACCAGCAGCAGGCCCTCCTATAATTCACCCCTCCACTTT	CATSSRPSYNSPLHF
TRBV28	TRBJ1-5	-	-	TGTGCCAGCAGTCCTCCCTTCGGGGCCAATCAGCCCCAGCATTTT	CASSPPFGANQPQHF
TRBV7-2	TRBJ2-1	-	TRBD1	TGTGCCAGCAGCTTAATGGGGACAGGGAACTACAATGAGCAGTTCTTC	CASSLMGTGNYNEQFF
TRBV5-1	TRBJ2-7	-	TRBD2	TGCGCCAGCAGCTCAACCTCCCTGTCACAAGCGGGGGGTTCCTACGAGCAGTACTTC	CASSSTSLSQAGGSYEQYF
TRBV7-7	TRBJ2-5	-	-	TGTGCTAGCAGCACCATAGAATTTGAGACCCAGTACTTC	CASSTIEFETQYF
TRBV7-6	TRBJ2-5	-	TRBD2	TGTGCCAGCAGCTTAGACGGTGGAGCGGGGGCCCGGGGGCAGACCCAGTACTTC	CASSLDGGAGARGQTQYF
TRBV5-1	TRBJ1-4	-	-	TGCGCCAGCAGCTTCCGGGACGAGGGGGGAAAACTGTTTTTT	CASSFRDEGGKLFF
TRBV10-3	TRBJ1-1	few	-	TGTGCCATCAGTGAGTCTGCAGGGGTATTGAGGACTGAAGCTTTCTTT	CAISESAGVLRTEAFF
TRBV5-6	TRBJ2-5	-	-	TGTGCCAGCAGCTTGGTACACCAAGAGACCCAGTACTTC	CASSLVHQETQYF
TRBV18	TRBJ1-4	few	-	TGTGCCAGCTCACCCCGGAGGAGTGGGGAAAAACTGTTTTTT	CASSPRRSGEKLFF
TRBV2	TRBJ1-5	-	-	TGTGCCAGCAGTGAGGGGGCGTTGGGCAATCAGCCCCAGCATTTT	CASSEGALGNQPQHF
TRBV4-2	TRBJ2-6	-	-	TGTGCCAGCAGCCAAGAGGGCAGCTCTGGGGCCAACGTCCTGACTTTC	CASSQEGSSGANVLTF
TRBV28	TRBJ1-3	-	-	TGTGCCAGCAGTTTACGGCCCGCCCGTACAGGAAACACCATATATTTT	CASSLRPARTGNTIYF
TRBV28	TRBJ1-4	-	TRBD1	TGTGCCAGCAGTTTATGGACAGGGAGGTATGAAAAACTGTTTTTT	CASSLWTGRYEKLFF
TRBV6-5	TRBJ2-3	-	TRBD2	TGTGCCAGCAGTTCCACACTAGCGAGCACAGATACGCAGTATTTT	CASSSTLASTDTQYF
TRBV6-6	TRBJ1-1	-	TRBD1	TGTGCCAGCAGTGTGGACAGGGCCACTGAAGCTTTCTTT	CASSVDRATEAFF
TRBV29-1	TRBJ2-7	once	-	TGCAGCGCTCGGGACACACGAACCGGCTACGAGCAGTACTTC	CSARDTRTGYEQYF
TRBV6-6	TRBJ2-1	-	TRBD1	TGTGCCAGCGGGGACAGGGCCGGTTACTATGAGCAGTTCTTC	CASGDRAGYYEQFF
TRBV7-8	TRBJ1-5	once	-	TGTGCCAGCGGGCGGGGAAAAGGCAATCAGCCCCAGCATTTT	CASGRGKGNQPQHF
TRBV27	TRBJ2-1	-	TRBD1	TGTGCCAGCAGCCGTCCAGACAGGGTAAAGTTCTTC	CASSRPDRVKFF
TRBV14	TRBJ2-2	-	TRBD2	TGTGCCAGCAGCCGGATGTTGCCTAGCGGGGGGGCCGTGGGCACCGGGGAGCTGTTTTTT	CASSRMLPSGGAVGTGELFF
TRBV9	TRBJ2-7	once	TRBD2	TGTGCCAGCAGCCCCAGTTGGGACAGGACTAGCGGAGACTACGAGCAGTACTTC	CASSPSWDRTSGDYEQYF
TRBV5-1	TRBJ2-3	-	-	TGCGCCAGCGCTAGCGCCCCTGGGGGCGGGGCGCAGTATTTT	CASASAPGGGAQYF
TRBV27	TRBJ1-6	-	-	TGTGCCAGCAGCCTTGTGGGCCCCTCCTATAATTCACCCCTCCACTTT	CASSLVGPSYNSPLHF
TRBV5-1	TRBJ1-6	few	-	TGCGCCAGCAGCTTGCGGCAGGGTACTTCACCCCTCCACTTT	CASSLRQGTSPLHF
TRBV4-2	TRBJ2-1	once	-	TGTGCCAGCAGCCAAGATACCTTGGGGGGACTCTACAATGAGCAGTTCTTC	CASSQDTLGGLYNEQFF
TRBV6-5	TRBJ1-6	-	-	TGTGCCAGCCGAGCCTATAATTCACCCCTCCACTTT	CASRAYNSPLHF
TRBV19	TRBJ1-5	few	-	TGTGCCAGTAGTATAGTTGGAATCAATCAGCCCCAGCATTTT	CASSIVGINQPQHF